Sequencing of this T cell receptor (beta chain) was carried out in a study of radiation and T cells in renal cell carcinoma. Looking at the study overall: Nephrectomy followed 15 Gy stereotactic body radiation by 4 weeks.

Study-wide findings and caveats: In blood, top tumor clones expanded by 2 weeks, shrinking by 4. Pretreatment tumor biopsies were lacking, so baseline clonotypes are unknown.

Trimming stripped 0 bases from V and 10 bases from J, with 12 bases between. The CDR3 consists of 14 residues. The germline V gene encodes CDR1 SGHTA and CDR2 FQGNSA. A word on this clone: The target antigen is unknown.

The time point was: baseline pretreatment blood. Specified treatment: 15 Gy SBRT to primary tumor, nephrectomy 4 weeks later. Clear cell pathology was present in this patient's renal cell carcinoma. Sequenced by immunoSEQ multiplex PCR; TCRdb stores in-frame clones only, minus some. The sample holds some 100,000 clones, 65% to 85% seen once. The source of this sequence is a man aged 55-75 years with renal cell carcinoma. The sequenced sample was blood, obtained from a patient whose treatment included radiotherapy and nephrectomy. The chain employs TRBV7-2 and TRBJ2-2; D remains unclear. CDR3 residues: CASSLATLAKELFF. CDR3 nucleotide sequence: TGTGCCAGCAGCTTAGCGACCCTGGCTAAGGAGCTGTTTTTT.